This entry lists 27 T cell receptor beta chains sequenced from one sample in a study of blood T cell repertoires in COVID-19. Using immunoSEQ multiplex PCR, the repertoire was profiled, and TCRdb retains in-frame clones only, with some absent. This sample carries 200,000 to 300,000 clones, about 90% of them seen once, and the ten largest clones take around 3.5%. Input material: peripheral blood. The source is a middle-aged woman with acute or convalescent COVID-19.

CDR3 sequence: CASSPHRQRNHLWDGYTF. DNA of the CDR3: TGCGCCAGCAGCCCACACCGACAGCGAAATCATCTGTGGGATGGCTACACCTTC. The rearrangement uses TRBV5-1 and TRBJ1-2, with D perhaps TRBD1 (5 bases). Germline CDR1 reads SGHRS; CDR2 reads YFSETQ. V shed 4 bases and J shed 6 bases, with 28 bases lying between them. This CDR3 is 18 amino acids long.

V and J are TRBV2 and TRBJ1-2; TRBD1 might be the D (6 bases). This CDR3 has 13 residues. CDR1 and CDR2 from the germline V gene are SNHLY and FYNNEI. Trimming left V 3 bases short and J 7 bases short, with 12 bases between. CDR3 coding DNA: TGTGCCAGCAGTGAGGCAGGGGAGCTTGGCTACACCTTC. It encodes CASSEAGELGYTF.

The V call is TRBV6-5, the J call TRBJ1-5, with 10 nucleotides matching TRBD1. This CDR3 is 15 amino acids long. CDR1 is MNHEY, CDR2 SVGAGI, per germline. V lost 6 bases to trimming and J lost 6 bases; unmatched junction nucleotides: 8. The CDR3 DNA reads TGTGCCAGCAGGCGCAAGACAGGGGGCGGTCAGCCCCAGCATTTT. This encodes CASRRKTGGGQPQHF.

The V gene is TRBV6-4, the J gene TRBJ2-1; TRBD2 might be the D (5 bases). This CDR3 spans 14 amino acids. The ends were cut back, 6 bases at V and 2 bases at J, with 11 bases in the middle. Germline CDR1 is MRHNA and CDR2 is SNTAGT. CDR3 protein: CASSRGPPYNEQFF. The DNA for the CDR3 is TGTGCCAGCAGCCGCGGGCCCCCCTACAATGAGCAGTTCTTC.

This clone is a singleton in its sample. The chain links TRBV9 to TRBJ1-4, with D perhaps TRBD1 (6 bases). The CDR3 is 14 residues long. Trimming took 0 bases from V and 6 from J, leaving 9 bases between them. Germline V gene lookup returns CDR1 SGDLS and CDR2 YYNGEE. CDR3: CASSVEGQHEKLFF. The CDR3 nucleotides are TGTGCCAGCAGCGTAGAGGGACAACATGAAAAACTGTTTTTT.

The chain has TRBV29-1 and TRBJ1-2, with TRBD1 matching over 8 bases. The germline CDR1 and CDR2 sequences are SQVTM and ANQGSEA. This CDR3 has 12 amino acids. Germline trimming cut 6 bases from V and 4 bases from J; bases unmatched to any gene: 4. CDR3 nucleotides: TGCAGCGTCGACAGGGGACCCTATGGCTACACCTTC. Translation gives CSVDRGPYGYTF.

The chain carries TRBV19 and TRBJ2-3; D is ambiguous. This CDR3 spans 14 amino acids. The germline V gene has CDR1 LNHDA and CDR2 SQIVND (reference sequence). Trimming stripped 3 bases from V and 6 bases from J, with 13 bases between. CDR3 in amino acids: CASSIDFTSDTQYF. The CDR3 DNA is TGTGCCAGTAGTATCGACTTTACAAGCGATACGCAGTATTTT.

The V and J genes are TRBV11-2 and TRBJ1-4; the D gene is possibly TRBD1 (5 bases). Between the trimmed V and J ends, which lost 0 bases and 10 bases, there was a span of 15 bases. This CDR3 spans 15 amino acids. In germline, CDR1 is SGHAT, CDR2 FQNNGV. The CDR3 region is CASSLEGVPGGKLFF. The CDR3 DNA follows: TGTGCCAGCAGCTTAGAAGGGGTGCCTGGTGGAAAACTGTTTTTT.

This sequence joins TRBV20-1 and TRBJ1-6; TRBD1 might be the D (5 bases). The CDR3 covers 11 residues. CDR1 and CDR2 from the germline V gene are DFQATT and SNEGSKA (reference sequence). The V end lost 6 bases, the J end lost 7 bases, and 7 bases lay between the germline ends. CDR3 protein: CSAGGNSPLHF. For the CDR3, the DNA is TGCAGTGCCGGGGGGAATTCACCCCTCCACTTT.

J is TRBJ1-6 and V is TRBV4-2; D call uncertain. This CDR3 has 16 residues. V was trimmed by 0 bases and J by 7 bases, leaving 13 bases between them. The V gene's germline CDR1 is LGHNA and CDR2 YNFKEQ. For the CDR3, the DNA is TGTGCCAGCAGCCAAGATGTGAAAAACGCGAATTCACCCCTCCACTTT. It yields the protein CASSQDVKNANSPLHF.

The CDR3 reads CASLGTSGGQVNEQFF. The CDR3 region has the DNA TGTGCCAGTCTAGGGACTAGCGGGGGGCAAGTGAATGAGCAGTTCTTC. The gene calls are TRBV27 and TRBJ2-1, with TRBD2 matching over 15 bases. V lost 9 bases, J lost 7 bases, and 10 bases stayed unmatched. The germline V gene encodes CDR1 MNHEY and CDR2 SMNVEV (reference sequence). The CDR3 is 16 amino acids.

The chain combines TRBV2 with TRBJ1-4, with 7 bases fitting TRBD1. The CDR3 has 14 residues. J was trimmed by 5 bases and V by 11 bases; bases with no gene match: 11. In germline, CDR1 is SNHLY, CDR2 FYNNEI. CDR3 in amino acids: CAGAWAGGNEKLFF. The CDR3 nucleotides are TGTGCCGGCGCTTGGGCAGGGGGGAATGAAAAACTGTTTTTT.

The chain links TRBV9 to TRBJ2-1; D is possibly TRBD1 (5 bases). This CDR3 region has 21 residues. The V gene lost 0 bases and the J gene lost 2 bases, with 27 bases spanning the gap. Germline assignment: CDR1 SGDLS and CDR2 YYNGEE. CDR3 DNA sequence: TGTGCCAGCAGCGTAGTCCGCGGTTATTCCAGTTGGAAGGACACCTACAATGAGCAGTTCTTC. Its protein is CASSVVRGYSSWKDTYNEQFF.

This clone was seen once. The chain combines TRBV6-1 with TRBJ1-3; maybe TRBD1 (6 bases). The CDR3 is made up of 18 amino acids. Germline V CDR1 and CDR2: MNHNS, SASEGT. Trimming left V 2 bases short and J 4 bases short, with 21 bases between. This CDR3 reads CASSEPFRGHTGGNTIYF. As DNA, the CDR3 is TGTGCCAGCAGTGAACCTTTCCGGGGACATACGGGGGGAAACACCATATATTTT.

The chain combines TRBV12-3 or TRBV12-4 with TRBJ1-1; D is unclear. CDR3 length: 13 amino acids. Trimming shortened V by 2 bases and J by 1 base, and 5 bases separated the two germline ends. In DNA, the CDR3 is TGTGCCAGCAGTTTATTCCGGAACACTGAAGCTTTCTTT. Translation: CASSLFRNTEAFF.

The chain uses TRBV25-1 and TRBJ2-5; D might be TRBD2 (5 bases). The germline CDR1 and CDR2 sequences are MGHDK and SYGVNS. V gave up 3 bases and J gave up 1 base, with 12 bases separating them. This CDR3 has 15 residues. CDR3 sequence: CASSDQRHLQETQYF. As DNA, the CDR3 is TGTGCCAGCAGTGACCAGCGGCACCTCCAAGAGACCCAGTACTTC.

V usage is TRBV9 and J usage is TRBJ2-4, with D perhaps matching TRBD1 (6 bases). The V end was cut by 1 base, the J end by 1 base, with 21 bases between. CDR3 length: 19 residues. The germline V gene has CDR1 SGDLS and CDR2 YYNGEE. The CDR3 DNA follows: TGTGCCAGCAGCGTAAGCCATTTTAGGGGGAATAGGGCCAAAAACATTCAGTACTTC. It codes for CASSVSHFRGNRAKNIQYF.

The J gene is TRBJ1-1, the V gene TRBV19; 8 bases are a match to TRBD1. The CDR3 sequence is 13 residues long. Germline CDR1 and CDR2: LNHDA and SQIVND (reference sequence). Trimming at V came to 1 base and at J to 8 bases, leaving 3 bases not matched to a gene. Here the CDR3 DNA reads TGTGCCAGTAGTATAGTTAGGACAGGGGAAGCTTTCTTT. Its protein is CASSIVRTGEAFF.

This chain connects TRBV4-1 to TRBJ2-6; 7 nucleotides agree with TRBD1. Germline V gene lookup returns CDR1 MGHRA and CDR2 YSYEKL. The CDR3 length is 17 residues. The V gene end was trimmed by 1 base and the J gene end by 1 base; junction bases not matched to a gene: 4. This chain's CDR3 is CASSQGRQGSGANVLTF. The CDR3 DNA sequence: TGCGCCAGCAGCCAAGGCCGACAGGGATCTGGGGCCAACGTCCTGACTTTC.

This clone was seen once. The DNA for the CDR3 is TGTGCCAGCAGCATCGACGGGTTCTATGGCTACACCTTC. This codes for CASSIDGFYGYTF. The chain employs TRBV7-9 and TRBJ1-2; D is unclear. The V end was cut by 5 bases, the J end by 4 bases, with 11 bases between. This CDR3 region has 13 residues. CDR1 is SEHNR, CDR2 FQNEAQ, per germline (reference sequence). Drawing the rest from reference TRBV7-9 and TRBJ1-2, the complete variable domain is DTGVSQNPRHKITKRGQNVTFRCDPISEHNRLYWYRQTLGQGPEFLTYFQNEAQLEKSRLLSDRFSAERPKGSFSTLEIQRTEQGDSAMYLCASSIDGFYGYTFGSGTRLTVV.

The J gene is TRBJ2-1, the V gene TRBV5-1, with D hard to call. Germline-derived CDR1 and CDR2 are SGHRS and YFSETQ. V lost 1 base and J 6 bases, leaving 5 bases between the germline ends. The CDR3 is made up of 12 amino acids. The CDR3 is CASSLPGNEQFF. The CDR3, as DNA: TGCGCCAGCAGCTTGCCCGGCAATGAGCAGTTCTTC.

This clone was detected once. The chain couples TRBV29-1 to TRBJ1-1; 7 bases are a match to TRBD1. CDR3 size: 12 residues. Unmatched junction bases numbered 9, after V lost 7 bases and J lost 7 bases. Looked up from germline, CDR1 is SQVTM and CDR2 is ANQGSEA. CDR3 sequence: CSAHRGLGEAFF. As DNA, the CDR3 is TGCAGCGCACACAGGGGACTGGGTGAAGCTTTCTTT.

The genes are TRBV7-2 and TRBJ2-4, with 11 bases aligning to TRBD2. Germline lookup yields CDR1 SGHTA and CDR2 FQGNSA. The CDR3 loop spans 17 amino acids. V was clipped by 4 bases and J by 8 bases; unmatched bases: 13. The CDR3 region has the DNA TGTGCCAGCAGCTCCTCTTGGAGTAGCGGGGGGGGTGACATTCAGTACTTC. It translates to CASSSSWSSGGGDIQYF.

This rearrangement joins TRBV5-1 to TRBJ2-3, with a weak D call TRBD2 (6 bases). The CDR3 is 15 amino acids. Germline-derived CDR1 and CDR2 are SGHRS and YFSETQ. V dropped 1 base and J dropped 2 bases, with 11 bases sitting between them. The CDR3 loop reads CASSLTRGPTDTQYF. The CDR3 DNA reads as TGCGCCAGCAGCTTGACGCGGGGTCCCACAGATACGCAGTATTTT. Full variable domain (rest looked up from reference TRBV5-1 and TRBJ2-3): KAGVTQTPRYLIKTRGQQVTLSCSPISGHRSVSWYQQTPGQGLQFLFEYFSETQRNKGNFPGRFSGRQFSNSRSEMNVSTLELGDSALYLCASSLTRGPTDTQYFGPGTRLTVL.

The chain links TRBV18 to TRBJ1-6; 8 bases match TRBD1. V lost 3 bases to trimming and J lost 2 bases; unmatched junction nucleotides: 12. Looked up from germline, CDR1 is KGHSH and CDR2 is LQKENI. The CDR3 consists of 19 residues. CDR3 sequence: CASSPALDREDAYNSPLHF. CDR3 nucleotides: TGTGCCAGCTCACCTGCCTTGGACAGGGAGGATGCCTATAATTCACCCCTCCACTTT.

The chain has TRBV10-1 and TRBJ1-1, with D maybe TRBD1 (5 bases). The CDR3 covers 14 residues. Germline V gives CDR1 WNHNN, CDR2 SYGVQD (reference sequence). V lost 6 bases and J lost 2, with 13 bases in between. The CDR3 nucleotides are TGCGCCAGCAGATGGAACAGGACAAACACTGAAGCTTTCTTT. It translates to CASRWNRTNTEAFF.

V is TRBV6-2 or TRBV6-3 and J is TRBJ2-5, with 9 bases fitting TRBD2. The CDR3 sequence is 16 residues long. Germline CDR1 and CDR2: MNHEY and SVGEGT. V shed 5 bases and J 5 bases; nucleotides not matched to a gene: 12. CDR3 in DNA: TGTGCCAGCAGTATTCGGCCGGGACTAGCTTCCGAGACCCAGTACTTC. Encoded protein: CASSIRPGLASETQYF.